Shown below are 8 T cell receptor beta chains from a single sample sequenced in a study of blood T cell repertoires in COVID-19. Sequenced by immunoSEQ multiplex PCR; TCRdb stores in-frame clones only, minus some. The sample carries roughly 360,000 clones, 85% to 90% recorded once. Input material: PBMCs or T cells enriched from blood (not recorded which). The source of these receptors is a woman in her twenties or thirties with acute COVID-19.

This chain's CDR3 is CASNRNYGYTF. DNA of the CDR3: TGTGCCAGCAACAGAAACTATGGCTACACCTTC. The chain carries TRBV2 and TRBJ1-2; D is unclear. V lost 7 bases and J 2 bases, leaving 5 bases between the germline ends. The CDR3 extends over 11 amino acids. Germline V gene data show CDR1 as SNHLY and CDR2 as FYNNEI.

This chain joins TRBV7-9 and TRBJ2-2; tentative D call: TRBD2 (5 bases). Trimming left V 4 bases short and J 7 bases short, with 7 bases between. The CDR3 covers 12 residues. CDR1 SEHNR and CDR2 FQNEAQ come from the germline V gene (reference sequence). The DNA for the CDR3 is TGTGCCAGCAGCTACGGGGACGGGGAGCTGTTTTTT. Translation gives CASSYGDGELFF.

V and J are TRBV28 and TRBJ1-2; 7 bases map to TRBD1. After removal of 6 bases from V and 0 bases from J, the junction contained 7 bases not matched to a gene. CDR3 length: 15 residues. Germline CDR1 and CDR2: MDHEN and SYDVKM. CDR3 sequence (DNA): TGTGCCAGCAGAGCCCCGGGACAGACTAACTATGGCTACACCTTC. Its translation is CASRAPGQTNYGYTF.

The V and J genes are TRBV7-3 and TRBJ2-1; perhaps TRBD2 as D (6 bases). Trimming shortened V by 4 bases and J by 6 bases, and 10 bases separated the two germline ends. The CDR3 length is 13 residues. The germline gives CDR1 SGHTA, CDR2 FQGTGA. CDR3 amino acids: CASSSGTANEQFF. The CDR3 coding sequence is TGTGCCAGCAGCTCCGGGACTGCCAATGAGCAGTTCTTC. Based on the CDR3 plus reference TRBV7-3 and TRBJ2-1, the full variable domain is GAGVSQTPSNKVTEKGKYVELRCDPISGHTALYWYRQSLGQGPEFLIYFQGTGAADDSGLPNDRFFAVRPEGSVSTLKIQRTERGDSAVYLCASSSGTANEQFFGPGTRLTVL.

This clone appeared a few times. The chain has TRBV7-8 and TRBJ2-7; TRBD1 matches 9 bases. Trimming took 4 bases from V and 5 from J; bases not matched to a gene: 9. Germline V lookup: CDR1 SGHVS, CDR2 FQNEAQ. The CDR3 runs to 15 residues. CDR3 protein: CASSSGTGKNNEQYF. CDR3 nucleotides: TGTGCCAGCAGCTCTGGGACAGGGAAGAATAACGAGCAGTACTTC.

The chain links TRBV6-5 to TRBJ1-3; D might be TRBD1 (6 bases). Per germline, CDR1 MNHEY and CDR2 SVGAGI. Trimming removed 4 bases at V and 2 bases at J, with 9 bases between. The CDR3 loop spans 14 amino acids. This CDR3 is CASSLQGTGNTIYF. The CDR3 nucleotides are TGTGCCAGCAGTTTACAGGGTACTGGAAACACCATATATTTT.

The chain links TRBV3-1 (or the pseudogene TRBV3-2) to TRBJ1-5; the D is unclear. The CDR3 loop spans 16 amino acids. Trimming removed 0 bases at V and 0 bases at J, with 9 bases between. From germline, CDR1 is LGHDT and CDR2 YNNKEL (reference sequence). CDR3 in DNA: TGTGCCAGCAGCCAAGATGGCAGGCCTAGCAATCAGCCCCAGCATTTT. Translation: CASSQDGRPSNQPQHF.

The chain joins TRBV7-8 to TRBJ2-1, with D perhaps TRBD1 (5 bases). From germline, CDR1 is SGHVS and CDR2 FQNEAQ. The CDR3 has 14 residues. V lost 1 base, J lost 6 bases, and 10 bases lay in between. Here the CDR3 DNA reads TGTGCCAGCAGCTTAGGGGGCTCCCGCAATGAGCAGTTCTTC. The encoded protein is CASSLGGSRNEQFF.